A single sample gave rise to the 17 T cell receptor beta chains below, sequenced in a study of shared clonotypes between healthy human individuals. The assay was immunoSEQ multiplex PCR, and TCRdb's table has in-frame clones only and misses some. The sample records some 1,400,000 clones, roughly 96% being singletons. The sample taken for sequencing was naive CD4+ T cells sorted from blood. The subset here: CD45RA+ positively selected. These receptors came from a man aged 25 to 40 in good health.

The chain has TRBV21-1 and TRBJ1-5; the table's D gene call, TRBD1, was not cross checked with the DNA. TRBV21-1 is annotated as a pseudogene. This CDR3 is 21 amino acids long. This CDR3 is CASSNGPAGETDRGRNQPQHF. The CDR3 nucleotides are TGTGCCAGCAGCAATGGGCCCGCTGGGGAGACCGACAGGGGGCGCAATCAGCCCCAGCATTTT.

The gene calls are TRBV19 and TRBJ2-3; 7 bases match TRBD2. The ends lost 5 bases at V and 0 bases at J; junction bases unmatched: 8. Germline CDR1 and CDR2: LNHDA and SQIVND (reference sequence). The CDR3 covers 16 residues. The DNA for the CDR3 is TGTGCCAGTAGTGCCGCGGGACTAAAGAGCACAGATACGCAGTATTTT. This encodes CASSAAGLKSTDTQYF.

The rearrangement joins TRBV6-1 to TRBJ2-7; D perhaps matches TRBD1 (6 bases). V was clipped by 4 bases and J by 7 bases, with 14 bases between them. Germline assignment: CDR1 MNHNS and CDR2 SASEGT. The CDR3 is 13 amino acids. The CDR3 coding sequence is TGTGCCAGCAGTGGGACAGCGGAAAGGGAGCAGTACTTC. This gives the protein CASSGTAEREQYF.

This chain joins TRBV15 and TRBJ1-4, with TRBD1 as a possible D gene (5 bases). This CDR3 has 16 amino acids. With 6 bases removed from V and 0 bases from J, the gap between germline ends came to 14 bases. Germline CDR1 reads LNHNV; CDR2 reads YYDKDF (reference sequence). The CDR3 sequence is CATSPKRGTTNEKLFF. The CDR3 region has the DNA TGTGCCACCAGTCCGAAAAGGGGTACAACTAATGAAAAACTGTTTTTT.

The chain combines TRBV7-6 with TRBJ2-2; D may be TRBD1 or TRBD2 (6 bases each). The CDR3 covers 14 residues. CDR1 SGHVS and CDR2 FNYEAQ come from the germline V gene. V lost 4 bases and J 7 bases, leaving 13 bases between the germline ends. DNA for the CDR3: TGTGCCAGCAGCTACAAGGGGGGTAACGGGGAGCTGTTTTTT. Translated, it gives CASSYKGGNGELFF.

The chain is built from TRBV6-6 and TRBJ2-7; a weak D match, TRBD1 (6 bases). The V gene lost 2 bases and the J gene lost 6 bases, with 11 bases spanning the gap. The CDR3 covers 13 residues. Germline CDR1 MNHNY, CDR2 SVGAGI (reference sequence). The CDR3: CASSYPGQREQYF. DNA for the CDR3: TGTGCCAGCAGTTACCCCGGACAGCGCGAGCAGTACTTC.

This chain joins TRBV5-1 and TRBJ2-7; D unresolved. Trimming left V 3 bases short and J 3 bases short, with 13 bases between. Germline CDR1 SGHRS, CDR2 YFSETQ. The CDR3 contains 14 residues. CDR3 loop: CASSSDVTGYEQYF. Written as DNA, the CDR3 is TGCGCCAGCAGCTCAGACGTGACGGGCTACGAGCAGTACTTC.

The rearrangement joins TRBV7-9 to TRBJ2-7, with TRBD2 identical over 8 bases. Germline-derived CDR1 and CDR2 are SEHNR and FQNEAQ (reference sequence). The V gene end was trimmed by 7 bases and the J gene end by 4 bases; junction bases not matched to a gene: 15. The length of the CDR3 is 16 residues. The CDR3 nucleotides read TGTGCCAGCACCAACAAGGAGAGCGGGAGAAGTTACGAGCAGTACTTC. Its translation: CASTNKESGRSYEQYF.

This chain joins TRBV7-2 and TRBJ2-7, with TRBD2 matching 8 bases. The germline gives CDR1 SGHTA, CDR2 FQGNSA. J gave up 3 bases and V 1 base, and 8 bases lay outside the gene matches. The CDR3 totals 16 residues. The CDR3 coding sequence is TGTGCCAGCAGCTTAGGGGGGGCTAGCGGGTACTACGAGCAGTACTTC. Its translation is CASSLGGASGYYEQYF. Full variable domain (rest looked up from reference TRBV7-2 and TRBJ2-7): GAGVSQSPSNKVTEKGKDVELRCDPISGHTALYWYRQSLGQGLEFLIYFQGNSAPDKSGLPSDRFSAERTGGSVSTLTIQRTQQEDSAVYLCASSLGGASGYYEQYFGPGTRLTVT.

The chain combines TRBV7-7 with TRBJ1-5; D is unresolved. The ends were cut back, 3 bases at V and 2 bases at J, with 8 bases in the middle. The CDR3 loop spans 14 amino acids. Germline CDR1 reads SSHAT; CDR2 reads FNYEAQ (reference sequence). CDR3 bases: TGTGCCAGCAGCTTCCGCGGGGGCAATCAGCCCCAGCATTTT. It is translated as CASSFRGGNQPQHF.

The rearrangement links TRBV4-1 to TRBJ2-2; no firm D call. V gave up 1 base and J gave up 2 bases, with 11 bases separating them. This CDR3 comprises 16 residues. Looked up from germline, CDR1 is MGHRA and CDR2 is YSYEKL. The CDR3 here is CASSQVKAVNTGELFF. As DNA, the CDR3 is TGCGCCAGCAGCCAAGTAAAAGCTGTCAACACCGGGGAGCTGTTTTTT.

This chain connects TRBV11-2 to TRBJ2-6; 10 positions agree with TRBD1. This CDR3 comprises 17 residues. The ends lost 5 bases at V and 4 bases at J; junction bases unmatched: 8. The germline V gene has CDR1 SGHAT and CDR2 FQNNGV. The CDR3 region has the DNA TGTGCCAGCAGCCCGGGACAGGGGAGGTCCGGGGCCAACGTCCTGACTTTC. It specifies CASSPGQGRSGANVLTF.

V gene TRBV27 combines with J gene TRBJ2-1; perhaps TRBD1 as D (5 bases). Trimming shortened V by 4 bases and J by 5 bases, and 15 bases separated the two germline ends. The germline V gene has CDR1 MNHEY and CDR2 SMNVEV (reference sequence). CDR3 length: 15 amino acids. CDR3: CASSSIFDSHNEQFF. CDR3 sequence (DNA): TGTGCCAGCAGTTCCATATTTGACAGCCACAATGAGCAGTTCTTC.

The chain joins TRBV28 to TRBJ2-1; D unclear. Germline V gene sequence: CDR1 MDHEN, CDR2 SYDVKM. Trimming shortened V by 4 bases and J by 9 bases, and 22 bases separated the two germline ends. The CDR3 totals 16 residues. The CDR3 sequence: CASSSRVAQVLSEQFF. The CDR3 nucleotides read TGTGCCAGCAGTTCGCGAGTAGCCCAGGTTCTTAGTGAGCAGTTCTTC.

The chain is built from TRBV19 and TRBJ1-1, with a weak D call TRBD1 (5 bases). This CDR3 is 15 amino acids long. Germline assignment: CDR1 LNHDA and CDR2 SQIVND (reference sequence). The V end was cut by 9 bases, the J end by 1 base, with 18 bases between. This CDR3 is CASTLGGVPNTEAFF. As DNA, the CDR3 is TGTGCCAGCACACTCGGGGGGGTCCCGAACACTGAAGCTTTCTTT.

The gene calls are TRBV4-1 and TRBJ2-5, with TRBD2 matching 7 bases. This CDR3 is 21 amino acids long. V was pared by 2 bases and J by 5 bases, with 26 bases of the junction left unmatched. The germline V gene encodes CDR1 MGHRA and CDR2 YSYEKL. The CDR3 region is CASSQIPRSSGGGVGGETQYF. The DNA for the CDR3 is TGCGCCAGCAGCCAAATACCTCGGTCTAGCGGTGGGGGGGTAGGTGGGGAGACCCAGTACTTC.

The chain carries TRBV4-3 and TRBJ2-3, with D possibly matching TRBD2 (6 bases). Germline V lookup: CDR1 LGHNA, CDR2 YSLEER. V was pared by 1 base and J by 5 bases, with 7 bases between. The length of the CDR3 is 13 residues. In nucleotides, the CDR3 is TGCGCCAGCAGCCAAGTGCGGGGAGATACGCAGTATTTT. Translating gives CASSQVRGDTQYF.